The clone carrying this T cell receptor beta chain was detected many times. The source of the sample is a study of T cell repertoires in cytomegalovirus infection. The CDR3 consists of 15 residues. Germline V gene lookup returns CDR1 MGHDK and CDR2 SYGVNS. V lost 7 bases and J lost 4, with 16 bases in between. TCRdb redid the calling of the reads with MiXCR, one entry per CDR3 protein. Here the sample spans roughly 230,000 distinct CDR3 sequences, roughly an eighth being singletons. The sequenced sample consisted of PBMCs. This TCR was sampled from a human donor in good health (CMV status not recorded). Some clones in this sample may be carry-over from other donors' samples. The chain links TRBV25-1 to TRBJ2-2; D might be TRBD1 or TRBD2, each matching 5 bases. The DNA for the CDR3 is TGTGCCAGCAACCTAGGGCAGGGAGCCACCGGGGAGCTGTTTTTT. It codes for CASNLGQGATGELFF.